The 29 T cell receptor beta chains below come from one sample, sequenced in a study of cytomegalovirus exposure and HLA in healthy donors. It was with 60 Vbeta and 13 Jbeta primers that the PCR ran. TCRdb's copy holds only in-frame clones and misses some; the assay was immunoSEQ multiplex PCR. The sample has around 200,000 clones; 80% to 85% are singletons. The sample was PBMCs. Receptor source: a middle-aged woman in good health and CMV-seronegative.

For the CDR3, the DNA is TGTGCCAGCAGGACACTCACTTCACCCCTCCACTTT. As protein: CASRTLTSPLHF. This rearrangement joins TRBV28 to TRBJ1-6, with unresolved D. The CDR3 totals 12 residues. The germline CDR1 and CDR2 sequences are MDHEN and SYDVKM. Between the trimmed V and J ends, which lost 6 bases and 9 bases, there was a span of 9 bases.

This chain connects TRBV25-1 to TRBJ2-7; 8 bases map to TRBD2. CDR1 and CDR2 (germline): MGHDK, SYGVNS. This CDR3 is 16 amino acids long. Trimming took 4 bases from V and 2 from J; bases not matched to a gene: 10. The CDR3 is CASSGGVSGTTYEQYF. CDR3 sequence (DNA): TGTGCCAGCAGTGGGGGGGTTAGCGGGACTACCTACGAGCAGTACTTC.

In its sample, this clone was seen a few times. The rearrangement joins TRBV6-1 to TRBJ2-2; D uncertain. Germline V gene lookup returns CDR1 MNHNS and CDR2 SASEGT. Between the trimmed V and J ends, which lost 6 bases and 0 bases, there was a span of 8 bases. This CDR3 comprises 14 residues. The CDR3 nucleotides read TGTGCCAGCAGGGTAGCCACGAACACCGGGGAGCTGTTTTTT. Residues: CASRVATNTGELFF.

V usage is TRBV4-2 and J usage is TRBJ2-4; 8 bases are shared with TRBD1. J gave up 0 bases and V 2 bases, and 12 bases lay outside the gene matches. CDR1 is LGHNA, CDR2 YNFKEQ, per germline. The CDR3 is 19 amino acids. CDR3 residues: CASSQYPGQGGLAKNIQYF. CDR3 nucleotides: TGTGCCAGCAGCCAATACCCTGGACAGGGCGGCCTAGCCAAAAACATTCAGTACTTC.

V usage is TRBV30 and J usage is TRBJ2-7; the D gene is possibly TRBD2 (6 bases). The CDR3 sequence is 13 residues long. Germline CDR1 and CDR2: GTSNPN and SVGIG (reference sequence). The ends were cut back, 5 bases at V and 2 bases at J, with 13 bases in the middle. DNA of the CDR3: TGTGCCTGGGGGCTAGCGCTTACCTACGAGCAGTACTTC. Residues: CAWGLALTYEQYF.

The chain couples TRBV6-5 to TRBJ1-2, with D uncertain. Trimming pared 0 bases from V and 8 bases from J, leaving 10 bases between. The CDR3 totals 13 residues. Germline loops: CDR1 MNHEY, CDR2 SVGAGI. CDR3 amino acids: CASSYSGTEGYTF. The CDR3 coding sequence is TGTGCCAGCAGTTACTCGGGCACCGAGGGCTACACCTTC.

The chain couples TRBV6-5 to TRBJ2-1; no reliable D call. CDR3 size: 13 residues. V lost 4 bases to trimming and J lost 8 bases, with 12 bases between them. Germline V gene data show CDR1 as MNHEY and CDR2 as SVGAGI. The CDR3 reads CASSSSFADEQFF. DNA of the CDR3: TGTGCCAGCAGTTCTTCCTTTGCGGATGAGCAGTTCTTC.

CDR3 region: CASSGQGASNQPQHF. The DNA for the CDR3 is TGTGCCAGCTCAGGGCAGGGGGCGAGCAATCAGCCCCAGCATTTT. The rearrangement uses TRBV18 and TRBJ1-5, with 8 bases that match TRBD1. Germline CDR1 and CDR2: KGHSH and LQKENI. CDR3 length equals 15 residues. The junction had 4 bases not matched to a gene; V was cut back by 5 bases and J by 1 base. The complete variable domain, with remaining parts taken from reference TRBV18 and TRBJ1-5, reads NAGVMQNPRHLVRRRGQEARLRCSPMKGHSHVYWYRQLPEEGLKFMVYLQKENIIDESGMPKERFSAEFPKEGPSILRIQQVVRGDSAAYFCASSGQGASNQPQHFGDGTRLSIL.

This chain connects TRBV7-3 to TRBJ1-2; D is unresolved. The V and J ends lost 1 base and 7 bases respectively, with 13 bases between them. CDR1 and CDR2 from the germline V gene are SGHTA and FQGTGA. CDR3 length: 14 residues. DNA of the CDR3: TGTGCCAGCAGCTTAATTGCGGGAACTTCTGGCTACACCTTC. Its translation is CASSLIAGTSGYTF.

In nucleotides, the CDR3 is TGTGCCACTCGACTAGCGGCCCAAGAGACCCAGTACTTC. It encodes CATRLAAQETQYF. The V gene is TRBV2, the J gene TRBJ2-5; 9 bases fit TRBD2. The germline V gene encodes CDR1 SNHLY and CDR2 FYNNEI. The CDR3 runs to 13 residues. V gave up 10 bases and J gave up 1 base; unmatched junction bases: 4.

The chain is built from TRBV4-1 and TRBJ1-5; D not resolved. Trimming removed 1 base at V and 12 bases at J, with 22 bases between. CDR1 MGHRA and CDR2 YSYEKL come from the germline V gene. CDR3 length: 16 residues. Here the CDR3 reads CASSQGAADRGRRQHF. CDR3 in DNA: TGCGCCAGCAGCCAAGGGGCGGCGGACCGGGGTAGGCGCCAGCATTTT.

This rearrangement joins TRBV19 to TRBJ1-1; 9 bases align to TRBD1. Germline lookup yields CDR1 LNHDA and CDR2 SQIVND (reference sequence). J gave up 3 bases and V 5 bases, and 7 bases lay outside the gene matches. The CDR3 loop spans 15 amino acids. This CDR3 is CASSVPGTGYTEAFF. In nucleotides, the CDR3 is TGTGCCAGTAGTGTACCCGGGACAGGGTACACTGAAGCTTTCTTT.

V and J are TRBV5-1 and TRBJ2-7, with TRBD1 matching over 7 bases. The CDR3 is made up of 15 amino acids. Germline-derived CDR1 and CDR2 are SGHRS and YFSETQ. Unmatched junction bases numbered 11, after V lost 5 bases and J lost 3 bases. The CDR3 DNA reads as TGCGCCAGCAGTTCTACAGGGGATTGGGGCTACGAGCAGTACTTC. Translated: CASSSTGDWGYEQYF. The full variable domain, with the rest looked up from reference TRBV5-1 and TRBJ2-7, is KAGVTQTPRYLIKTRGQQVTLSCSPISGHRSVSWYQQTPGQGLQFLFEYFSETQRNKGNFPGRFSGRQFSNSRSEMNVSTLELGDSALYLCASSSTGDWGYEQYFGPGTRLTVT.

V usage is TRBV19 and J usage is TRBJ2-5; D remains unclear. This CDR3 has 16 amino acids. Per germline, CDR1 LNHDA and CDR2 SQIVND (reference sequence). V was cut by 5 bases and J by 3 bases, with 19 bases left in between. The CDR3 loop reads CASSFRLRAGKETQYF. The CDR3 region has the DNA TGTGCCAGTAGTTTTAGACTGCGAGCTGGTAAAGAGACCCAGTACTTC.

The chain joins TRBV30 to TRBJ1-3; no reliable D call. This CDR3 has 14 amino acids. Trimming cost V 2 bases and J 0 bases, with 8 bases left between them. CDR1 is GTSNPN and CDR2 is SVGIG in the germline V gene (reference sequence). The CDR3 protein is CAWSRTSSGNTIYF. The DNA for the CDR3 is TGTGCCTGGAGTCGTACAAGCTCTGGAAACACCATATATTTT. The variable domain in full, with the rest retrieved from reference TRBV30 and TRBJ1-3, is SQTIHQWPATLVQPVGSPLSLECTVEGTSNPNLYWYRQAAGRGLQLLFYSVGIGQISSEVPQNLSASRPQDRQFILSSKKLLLSDSGFYLCAWSRTSSGNTIYFGEGSWLTVV.

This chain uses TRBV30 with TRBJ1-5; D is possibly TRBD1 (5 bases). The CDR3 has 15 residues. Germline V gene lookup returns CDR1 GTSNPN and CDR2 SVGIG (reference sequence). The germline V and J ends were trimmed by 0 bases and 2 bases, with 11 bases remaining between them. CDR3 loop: CAWSVPGRGNQPQHF. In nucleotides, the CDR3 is TGTGCCTGGAGTGTACCCGGCAGGGGCAATCAGCCCCAGCATTTT. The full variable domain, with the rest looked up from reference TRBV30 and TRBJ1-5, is SQTIHQWPATLVQPVGSPLSLECTVEGTSNPNLYWYRQAAGRGLQLLFYSVGIGQISSEVPQNLSASRPQDRQFILSSKKLLLSDSGFYLCAWSVPGRGNQPQHFGDGTRLSIL.

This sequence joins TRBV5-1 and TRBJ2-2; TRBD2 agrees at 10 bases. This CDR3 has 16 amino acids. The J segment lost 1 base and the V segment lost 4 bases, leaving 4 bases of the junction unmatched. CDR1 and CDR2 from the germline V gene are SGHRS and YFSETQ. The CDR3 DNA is TGCGCCAGCAGCCCGACTAGCGGGCAGAACACCGGGGAGCTGTTTTTT. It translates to CASSPTSGQNTGELFF.

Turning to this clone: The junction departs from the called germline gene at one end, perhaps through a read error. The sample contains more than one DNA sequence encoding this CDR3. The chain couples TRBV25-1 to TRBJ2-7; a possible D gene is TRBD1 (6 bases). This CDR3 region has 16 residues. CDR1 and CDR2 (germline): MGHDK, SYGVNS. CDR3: CASESLKGDAEDEQYF. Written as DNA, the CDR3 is TGTGCCAGCGAAAGCTTAAAGGGGGACGCCGAAGACGAACAGTACTTC.

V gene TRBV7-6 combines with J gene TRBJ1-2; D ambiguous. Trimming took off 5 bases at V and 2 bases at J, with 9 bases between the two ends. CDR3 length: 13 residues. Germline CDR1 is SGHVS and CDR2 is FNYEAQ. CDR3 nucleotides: TGTGCCAGCAGCCTAACAGAGAACTATGGCTACACCTTC. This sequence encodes CASSLTENYGYTF.

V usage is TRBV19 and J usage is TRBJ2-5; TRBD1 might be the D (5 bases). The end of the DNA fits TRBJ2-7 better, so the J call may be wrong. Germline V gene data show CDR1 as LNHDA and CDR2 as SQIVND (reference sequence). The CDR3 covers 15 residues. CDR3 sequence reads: CASSLETAPVNEQYF. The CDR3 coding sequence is TGTGCCAGTAGTCTCGAGACAGCCCCGGTGAACGAGCAGTACTTC.

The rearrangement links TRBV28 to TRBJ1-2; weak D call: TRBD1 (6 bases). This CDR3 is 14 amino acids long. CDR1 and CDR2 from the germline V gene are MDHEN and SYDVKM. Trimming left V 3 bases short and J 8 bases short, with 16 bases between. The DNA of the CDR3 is TGTGCCAGCAGTTTGATTAGGCAGGGGAAAGGCTACACCTTC. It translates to CASSLIRQGKGYTF.

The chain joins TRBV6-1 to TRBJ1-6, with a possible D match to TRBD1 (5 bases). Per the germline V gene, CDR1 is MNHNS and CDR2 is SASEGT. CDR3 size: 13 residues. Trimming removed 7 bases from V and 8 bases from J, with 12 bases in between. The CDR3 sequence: CASNSGGDSPLHF. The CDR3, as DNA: TGTGCCAGCAACTCGGGGGGGGATTCACCCCTCCACTTT.

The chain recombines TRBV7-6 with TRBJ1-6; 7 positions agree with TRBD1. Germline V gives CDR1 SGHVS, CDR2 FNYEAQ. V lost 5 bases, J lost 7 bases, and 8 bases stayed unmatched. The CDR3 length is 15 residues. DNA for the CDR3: TGTGCCAGCAGCCGACAGGGTGAAGGCAATTCACCCCTCCACTTT. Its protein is CASSRQGEGNSPLHF.

The CDR3 reads CATSRDWGGPGSGNTIYF. CDR3 DNA: TGTGCCACCAGCAGAGATTGGGGGGGGCCCGGCTCTGGAAACACCATATATTTT. The chain combines TRBV15 with TRBJ1-3, with a weak D call TRBD1 (6 bases). CDR3 size: 18 residues. V was trimmed by 0 bases and J by 0 bases, leaving 15 bases between them. CDR1 and CDR2 (germline): LNHNV, YYDKDF (reference sequence).

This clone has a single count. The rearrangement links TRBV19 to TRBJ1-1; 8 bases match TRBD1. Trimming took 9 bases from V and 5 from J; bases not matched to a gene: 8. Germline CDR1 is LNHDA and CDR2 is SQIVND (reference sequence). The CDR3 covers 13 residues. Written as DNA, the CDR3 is TGTGCCAGCAGGTTTCAGGGGGCAACTGAAGCTTTCTTT. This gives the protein CASRFQGATEAFF.

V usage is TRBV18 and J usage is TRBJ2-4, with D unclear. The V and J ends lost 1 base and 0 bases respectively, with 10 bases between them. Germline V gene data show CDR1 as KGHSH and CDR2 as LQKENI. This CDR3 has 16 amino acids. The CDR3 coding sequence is TGTGCCAGCTCACCACAGTCCGCACTAGCCAAAAACATTCAGTACTTC. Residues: CASSPQSALAKNIQYF.

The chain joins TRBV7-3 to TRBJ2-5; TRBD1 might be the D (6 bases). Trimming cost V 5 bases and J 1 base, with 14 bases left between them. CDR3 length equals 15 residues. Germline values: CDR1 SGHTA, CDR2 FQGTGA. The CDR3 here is CASSPQRGSQETQYF. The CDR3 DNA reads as TGTGCCAGCAGCCCTCAAAGGGGGTCCCAAGAGACCCAGTACTTC.

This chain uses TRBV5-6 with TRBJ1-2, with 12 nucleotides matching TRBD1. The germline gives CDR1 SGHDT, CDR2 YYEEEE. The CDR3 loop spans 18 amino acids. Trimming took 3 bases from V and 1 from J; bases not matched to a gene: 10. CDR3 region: CASSSIGTGGEINYGYTF. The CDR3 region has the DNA TGTGCCAGCAGCTCTATCGGGACAGGGGGCGAAATTAACTATGGCTACACCTTC.

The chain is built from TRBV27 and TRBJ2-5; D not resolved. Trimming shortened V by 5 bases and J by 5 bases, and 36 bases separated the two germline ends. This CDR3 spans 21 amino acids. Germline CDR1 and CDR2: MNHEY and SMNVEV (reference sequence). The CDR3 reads CASSHTTKTRGFVPPDETQYF. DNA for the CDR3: TGTGCCAGCAGTCATACAACGAAAACACGCGGATTCGTCCCACCCGACGAGACCCAGTACTTC.